This is a list of T cell receptor beta chains from one sample in a study of blood T cell repertoires in COVID-19. The data were produced by immunoSEQ multiplex PCR, yet TCRdb's version contains in-frame clones alone and is incomplete. The sample shows a few hundred thousand clones, 65% to 90% of them seen only once. Sequenced sample: peripheral blood. These receptors were obtained from a woman aged 55-69 years with COVID-19, enrolled during active disease. The CDR3 runs from the conserved cysteine through the conserved F or W. Each record gives: D gene, J gene, V gene, clone size, CDR3 DNA, CDR3 protein. D genes are given only for firm matches. Clone size is not always given. Where it is, it says once, few, many or a class for expanded clones.

TRBD1,TRBJ2-7,TRBV7-8,NA,TGTGCCAGCACCGGCGGGACAGGGGAGACATACGAGCAGTACTTC,CASTGGTGETYEQYF
TRBD1,TRBJ2-1,TRBV9,few,TGTGCCAGCAGCGAACAGGGGAACTCATACAATGAGCAGTTCTTC,CASSEQGNSYNEQFF
NA,TRBJ1-6,TRBV7-3,NA,TGTGCCAGCAGCTTACAGGGGAATAATTCACCCCTCCACTTT,CASSLQGNNSPLHF
NA,TRBJ1-2,TRBV27,NA,TGTGCCAGCAGTTTGAGACAGCCCAACTATGGCTACACCTTC,CASSLRQPNYGYTF
TRBD1,TRBJ1-2,TRBV10-2,NA,TGCGCCAGCAGTGAGAGAGTGGGACAGATATTCTATGGCTACACCTTC,CASSERVGQIFYGYTF
NA,TRBJ1-2,TRBV4-1,NA,TGCGCCAGCAGCCAAGTTGGGCCGACAGACTACACCTTC,CASSQVGPTDYTF
NA,TRBJ1-5,TRBV18,NA,TGTGCCAGCTCACTGGCGACACGCCAAATTAGCAATCAGCCCCAGCATTTT,CASSLATRQISNQPQHF
NA,TRBJ2-2,TRBV7-8,NA,TGTGCCAGCAGCTTAGAAAGTCGACTAGTGTCCGGGGAGCTGTTTTTT,CASSLESRLVSGELFF
NA,TRBJ2-7,TRBV9,NA,TGTGCCAGCAGCGTAGAGGACAGCTACGAGCAGTACTTC,CASSVEDSYEQYF
TRBD1,TRBJ2-2,TRBV2,NA,TGTGCCAGCAGTATCAGGGGGCGGAACACCGGGGAGCTGTTTTTT,CASSIRGRNTGELFF
NA,TRBJ1-5,TRBV6-6,NA,TGTGCCAGCAGTTACGCGGGGAATAGCAATCAGCCCCAGCATTTT,CASSYAGNSNQPQHF
TRBD1,TRBJ2-7,TRBV9,NA,TGTGCCAGCGGAGGACAGGATCCGTCCTACGAGCAGTACTTC,CASGGQDPSYEQYF
TRBD1,TRBJ1-2,TRBV4-1,NA,TGCGCCAGCAGTCTACAGGGGGACTATGGCTACACCTTC,CASSLQGDYGYTF
TRBD1,TRBJ1-2,TRBV28,NA,TGTGCCAGCAGCCAGGGACAGGGCCTTGGCTACACCTTC,CASSQGQGLGYTF
NA,TRBJ1-1,TRBV30,NA,TGTGTCGCCGATAGGTACAGAAACACTGAAGCTTTCTTT,CVADRYRNTEAFF
NA,TRBJ2-2,TRBV19,NA,TGTGCCAGTAGGACAGGTTTGAACACCGGGGAGCTGTTTTTT,CASRTGLNTGELFF
NA,TRBJ1-6,TRBV5-1,NA,TGCGCCAGCAGCTTGGGGGTAGCCAGCTCCTATAATTCACCCCTCCACTTT,CASSLGVASSYNSPLHF
NA,TRBJ2-5,TRBV7-9,NA,TGTGCCAGCAGCTTAGTCCCGCGGAGTCAAGAGACCCAGTACTTC,CASSLVPRSQETQYF
NA,TRBJ2-1,TRBV9,NA,TGTGCCAGCTCCCGGAGAGGGGAGCAGTTCTTC,CASSRRGEQFF
TRBD2,TRBJ2-5,TRBV3-1/TRBV3-2,few,TGTGCCAGCAGCCAAGGGGTAGCGGGGGACGAGACCCAGTACTTC,CASSQGVAGDETQYF
TRBD1,TRBJ1-2,TRBV18,NA,TGTGCCAGCTCACCGGGACAGGACTATGGCTACACCTTC,CASSPGQDYGYTF
NA,TRBJ1-2,TRBV3-1/TRBV3-2,NA,TGTGCCAGCAGCCAAGATGGGAGGGTGCATGGCTACACCTTC,CASSQDGRVHGYTF
NA,TRBJ1-1,TRBV18,once,TGTGCCAGCTCACCAATCAGTCCCGCCATGAACACTGAAGCTTTCTTT,CASSPISPAMNTEAFF
NA,TRBJ1-3,TRBV18,NA,TGTGCCAGCTCACCGTCTGAGGGAGTGAGAAACACCATATATTTT,CASSPSEGVRNTIYF
TRBD1,TRBJ2-5,TRBV27,NA,TGTGCCAGCAGTTTGTCACCACAGGGGGCAGGGGAGACCCAGTACTTC,CASSLSPQGAGETQYF
TRBD1,TRBJ1-1,TRBV18,NA,TGTGCCAGCTCACCTTTTTTGGACAGGTCGAACACTGAAGCTTTCTTT,CASSPFLDRSNTEAFF
TRBD2,TRBJ2-7,TRBV2,NA,TGTGCCAGCAGGACTCACAGCGGGAACTACGAGCAGTACTTC,CASRTHSGNYEQYF
NA,TRBJ2-1,TRBV27,NA,TGTGCCAGCAGCCCGGGTTTCGGGGGGCCCCAGTTCTTC,CASSPGFGGPQFF
NA,TRBJ2-3,TRBV6-4,NA,TGTGCCAGCAGCTTTAAGGAGGGTACTAGCACAGATACGCAGTATTTT,CASSFKEGTSTDTQYF
TRBD2,TRBJ2-2,TRBV7-3,few,TGTGCCAGCAGCTCCTATATCGGACTAGGCGGGGAGCTGTTTTTT,CASSSYIGLGGELFF
TRBD2,TRBJ2-1,TRBV13,NA,TGTGCCAGCAGCTTAGGCCGGACTAGCGCAAGGGAGCAGTTCTTC,CASSLGRTSAREQFF
TRBD1,TRBJ2-2,TRBV7-8,few,TGTGCCAGCAGCACACCCAGGGGGCCCGGGGAGCTGTTTTTT,CASSTPRGPGELFF
TRBD1,TRBJ2-2,TRBV11-2,NA,TGTGCCAGCAGCATCTGGACAGGTCCGAACACCGGGGAGCTGTTTTTT,CASSIWTGPNTGELFF
TRBD1,TRBJ1-6,TRBV30,NA,TGTGCCTGGAGTGTACGGGACAGGGGGCCCTATAATTCACCCCTCCACTTT,CAWSVRDRGPYNSPLHF
NA,TRBJ1-4,TRBV6-5,NA,TGTGCCAGCAGAGCAGGGTCAACTAATGAAAAACTGTTTTTT,CASRAGSTNEKLFF
NA,TRBJ2-5,TRBV5-1,once,TGCGCCAGCAGCTTGGCCGGGGAGACCCAGTACTTC,CASSLAGETQYF
NA,TRBJ2-1,TRBV5-1,NA,TGCGCCAGCAGCTTGGGACAGCTTAACAATGAGCAGTTCTTC,CASSLGQLNNEQFF
NA,TRBJ2-2,TRBV5-5,few,TGTGCCAGCAGCTTGGAGCTGGGCCCCCGGGAGCTGTTTTTT,CASSLELGPRELFF
TRBD1,TRBJ2-1,TRBV15,NA,TGTGCCACCAGCAGAGCTTTCCAGGGGGCCGTGGAGCAGTTCTTC,CATSRAFQGAVEQFF
TRBD2,TRBJ2-4,TRBV6-2/TRBV6-3,NA,TGTGCCAGCAGTCACACTAGCGGGGGTCTCTATTCTAACATTCAGTACTTC,CASSHTSGGLYSNIQYF
TRBD1,TRBJ1-4,TRBV27,NA,TGTGCCAGCAGCATTGGGGGACAGGGATTAGATAATGAAAAACTGTTTTTT,CASSIGGQGLDNEKLFF
TRBD1,TRBJ2-5,TRBV5-4,NA,TGTGCCAGCAGCCCGGGACAGGGAGGGGAGACCCAGTACTTC,CASSPGQGGETQYF
NA,TRBJ1-6,TRBV19,NA,TGTGCCAGTACCTCCAGGGAATATTCACCCCTCCACTTT,CASTSREYSPLHF
TRBD1,TRBJ2-5,TRBV19,NA,TGTGCCAGTAGTAGGGACAGATCCCAAGAGACCCAGTACTTC,CASSRDRSQETQYF
NA,TRBJ2-5,TRBV5-1,NA,TGCGCCAGCAGCTCCGGCTCCGGAGGCGAGACCCAGTACTTC,CASSSGSGGETQYF
TRBD1,TRBJ2-1,TRBV5-6,few,TGTGCCAGCGGCGGAGGACAGGCCTCCTACAATGAGCAGTTCTTC,CASGGGQASYNEQFF
NA,TRBJ1-1,TRBV7-9,NA,TGTGCCAGCAGCTTTGCCACGGGCACTGAAGCTTTCTTT,CASSFATGTEAFF
NA,TRBJ2-7,TRBV19,NA,TGTGCCAGTCGGGACAATGAGGCCCCCTACGAGCAGTACTTC,CASRDNEAPYEQYF
NA,TRBJ1-2,TRBV30,NA,TGTGCCTGGAGTACCCCACCCGCAGAGGGTGGCTACACCTTC,CAWSTPPAEGGYTF
NA,TRBJ1-1,TRBV6-2/TRBV6-3,NA,TGTGCCAGCAGTTACGGCCCTGAAGCTTTCTTT,CASSYGPEAFF
TRBD1,TRBJ1-2,TRBV7-9,NA,TGTGCCAGCAGCCCTTGGGACAGGGGGAAGAATGGCTACACCTTC,CASSPWDRGKNGYTF
TRBD1,TRBJ2-5,TRBV7-9,NA,TGTGCCAGCAGCTTCCACCTTGGGACAGGGTTGACACTACAAGAGACCCAGTACTTC,CASSFHLGTGLTLQETQYF
NA,TRBJ1-3,TRBV19,few,TGTGCCAGTAGTATAGACCGAGAGGGCTCGGGAAACACCATATATTTT,CASSIDREGSGNTIYF
NA,TRBJ2-4,TRBV4-1,few,TGCGCCAGCAGCGGATTGAGGCAGGGCAAAAACATTCAGTACTTC,CASSGLRQGKNIQYF
TRBD1,TRBJ1-3,TRBV6-5,NA,TGTGCCAGCAGTTACTCCGGGACAGCTGGAAACACCATATATTTT,CASSYSGTAGNTIYF
NA,TRBJ2-1,TRBV3-1/TRBV3-2,NA,TGTGCCAGCAGCCAAGAATGGGGGGTTTTCAATGAGCAGTTCTTC,CASSQEWGVFNEQFF
NA,TRBJ2-7,TRBV30,NA,TGTGCCTGGGGTGCTTGGCGGGGCGGCAACGAGCAGTACTTC,CAWGAWRGGNEQYF
NA,TRBJ1-2,TRBV19,once,TGTGCCAGTAATGACAGGGGCTACACCTTC,CASNDRGYTF
NA,TRBJ2-7,TRBV2,NA,TGTGCCAGCACTGGGCAAGGGGACGAGCAGTACTTC,CASTGQGDEQYF
NA,TRBJ1-1,TRBV5-1,NA,TGCGCCAGCAGCTTGGTAGAGGCCTGGCCAGCTTTCTTT,CASSLVEAWPAFF